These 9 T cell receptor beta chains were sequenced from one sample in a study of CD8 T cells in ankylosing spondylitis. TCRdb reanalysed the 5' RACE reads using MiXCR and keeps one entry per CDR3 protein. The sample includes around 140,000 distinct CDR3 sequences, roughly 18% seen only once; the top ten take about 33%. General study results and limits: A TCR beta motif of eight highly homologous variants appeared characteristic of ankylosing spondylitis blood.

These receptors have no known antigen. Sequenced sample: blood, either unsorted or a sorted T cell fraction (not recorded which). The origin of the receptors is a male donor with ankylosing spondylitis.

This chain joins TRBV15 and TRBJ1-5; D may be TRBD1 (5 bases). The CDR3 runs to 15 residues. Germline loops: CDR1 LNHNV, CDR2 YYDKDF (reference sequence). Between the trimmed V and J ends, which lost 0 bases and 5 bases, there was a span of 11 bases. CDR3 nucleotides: TGTGCCACCAGCAGAGATTTGGAGGGGTATCAGCCCCAGCATTTT. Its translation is CATSRDLEGYQPQHF. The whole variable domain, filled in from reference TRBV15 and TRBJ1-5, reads DAMVIQNPRYQVTQFGKPVTLSCSQTLNHNVMYWYQQKSSQAPKLLFHYYDKDFNNEADTPDNFQSRRPNTSFCFLDIRSPGLGDTAMYLCATSRDLEGYQPQHFGDGTRLSIL.

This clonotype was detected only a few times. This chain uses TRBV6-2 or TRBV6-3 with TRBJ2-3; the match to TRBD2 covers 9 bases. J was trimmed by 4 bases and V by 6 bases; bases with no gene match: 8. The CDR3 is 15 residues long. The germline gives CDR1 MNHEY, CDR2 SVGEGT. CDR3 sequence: CASSWAAGGPDTQYF. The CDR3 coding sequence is TGTGCCAGCAGCTGGGCAGCGGGAGGTCCAGATACGCAGTATTTT.

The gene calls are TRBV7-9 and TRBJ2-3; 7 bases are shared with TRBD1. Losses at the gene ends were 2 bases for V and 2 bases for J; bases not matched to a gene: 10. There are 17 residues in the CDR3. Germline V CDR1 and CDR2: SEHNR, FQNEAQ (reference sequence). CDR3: CASSLLPGDSYTDTQYF. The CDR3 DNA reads TGTGCCAGCAGCTTACTGCCCGGGGACAGCTACACAGATACGCAGTATTTT.

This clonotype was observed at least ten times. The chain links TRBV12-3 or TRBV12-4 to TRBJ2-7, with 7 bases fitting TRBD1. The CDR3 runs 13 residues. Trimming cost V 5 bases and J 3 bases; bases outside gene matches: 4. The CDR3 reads CASSPYRGYEQYF. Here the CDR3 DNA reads TGTGCCAGCAGTCCCTACAGGGGCTACGAGCAGTACTTC.

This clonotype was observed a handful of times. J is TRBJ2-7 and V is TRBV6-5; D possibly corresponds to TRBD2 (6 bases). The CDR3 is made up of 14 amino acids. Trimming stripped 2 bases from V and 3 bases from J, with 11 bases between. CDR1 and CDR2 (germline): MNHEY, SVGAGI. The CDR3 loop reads CASSYGLRVYEQYF. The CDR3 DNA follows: TGTGCCAGCAGTTACGGACTAAGGGTCTACGAGCAGTACTTC.

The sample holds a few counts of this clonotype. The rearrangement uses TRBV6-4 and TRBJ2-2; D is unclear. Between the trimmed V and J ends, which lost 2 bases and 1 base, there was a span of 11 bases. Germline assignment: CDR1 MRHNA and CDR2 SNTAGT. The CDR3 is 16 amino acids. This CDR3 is CASSDKYSLNTGELFF. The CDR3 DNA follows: TGTGCCAGCAGTGACAAATACAGCTTGAACACCGGGGAGCTGTTTTTT.

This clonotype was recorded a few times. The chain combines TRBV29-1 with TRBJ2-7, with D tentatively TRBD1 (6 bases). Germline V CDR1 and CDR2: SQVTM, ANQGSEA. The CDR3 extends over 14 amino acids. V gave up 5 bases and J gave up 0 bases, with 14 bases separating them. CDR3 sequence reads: CSVRTVESSYEQYF. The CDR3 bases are TGCAGCGTTCGGACAGTGGAGAGCTCCTACGAGCAGTACTTC.

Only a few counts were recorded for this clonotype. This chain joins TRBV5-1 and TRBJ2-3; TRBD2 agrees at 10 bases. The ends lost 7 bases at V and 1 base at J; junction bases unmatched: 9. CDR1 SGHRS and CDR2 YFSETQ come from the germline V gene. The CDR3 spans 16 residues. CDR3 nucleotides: TGCGCCAGCCGTCCCCCGCTAGCGGGAGGCACAGATACGCAGTATTTT. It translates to CASRPPLAGGTDTQYF. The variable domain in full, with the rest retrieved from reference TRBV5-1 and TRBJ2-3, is KAGVTQTPRYLIKTRGQQVTLSCSPISGHRSVSWYQQTPGQGLQFLFEYFSETQRNKGNFPGRFSGRQFSNSRSEMNVSTLELGDSALYLCASRPPLAGGTDTQYFGPGTRLTVL.

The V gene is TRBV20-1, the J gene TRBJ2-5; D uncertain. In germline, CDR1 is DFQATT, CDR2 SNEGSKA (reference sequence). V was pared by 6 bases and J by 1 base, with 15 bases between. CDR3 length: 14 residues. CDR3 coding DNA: TGCAGTGCCCGAGAAAGCCAGATCCAAGAGACCCAGTACTTC. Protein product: CSARESQIQETQYF.